This TCR beta chain came from a study of CD8 T cells in Susac syndrome. With random hexamers, reverse transcription was performed on 0.5 to 1 ug of RNA. TCRdb independently ran MiXCR on the immunoSEQ multiplex PCR reads; one entry per CDR3 protein. The profile shows 84,000 or so distinct CDR3 sequences, 85% to 95% of them singletons. The CDR3 extends over 13 amino acids. Germline assignment: CDR1 MGHRA and CDR2 YSYEKL. V was clipped by 3 bases and J by 5 bases, with 7 bases between them. The V and J genes are TRBV4-1 and TRBJ2-2; the D is unclear. This receptor was identified in a human donor with Susac syndrome. Sequencing input: CD8+ T cells from PBMCs. The DNA of the CDR3 is TGCGCCAGCAGCCAGCCTTGGACCGGGGAGCTGTTTTTT. Translation: CASSQPWTGELFF.